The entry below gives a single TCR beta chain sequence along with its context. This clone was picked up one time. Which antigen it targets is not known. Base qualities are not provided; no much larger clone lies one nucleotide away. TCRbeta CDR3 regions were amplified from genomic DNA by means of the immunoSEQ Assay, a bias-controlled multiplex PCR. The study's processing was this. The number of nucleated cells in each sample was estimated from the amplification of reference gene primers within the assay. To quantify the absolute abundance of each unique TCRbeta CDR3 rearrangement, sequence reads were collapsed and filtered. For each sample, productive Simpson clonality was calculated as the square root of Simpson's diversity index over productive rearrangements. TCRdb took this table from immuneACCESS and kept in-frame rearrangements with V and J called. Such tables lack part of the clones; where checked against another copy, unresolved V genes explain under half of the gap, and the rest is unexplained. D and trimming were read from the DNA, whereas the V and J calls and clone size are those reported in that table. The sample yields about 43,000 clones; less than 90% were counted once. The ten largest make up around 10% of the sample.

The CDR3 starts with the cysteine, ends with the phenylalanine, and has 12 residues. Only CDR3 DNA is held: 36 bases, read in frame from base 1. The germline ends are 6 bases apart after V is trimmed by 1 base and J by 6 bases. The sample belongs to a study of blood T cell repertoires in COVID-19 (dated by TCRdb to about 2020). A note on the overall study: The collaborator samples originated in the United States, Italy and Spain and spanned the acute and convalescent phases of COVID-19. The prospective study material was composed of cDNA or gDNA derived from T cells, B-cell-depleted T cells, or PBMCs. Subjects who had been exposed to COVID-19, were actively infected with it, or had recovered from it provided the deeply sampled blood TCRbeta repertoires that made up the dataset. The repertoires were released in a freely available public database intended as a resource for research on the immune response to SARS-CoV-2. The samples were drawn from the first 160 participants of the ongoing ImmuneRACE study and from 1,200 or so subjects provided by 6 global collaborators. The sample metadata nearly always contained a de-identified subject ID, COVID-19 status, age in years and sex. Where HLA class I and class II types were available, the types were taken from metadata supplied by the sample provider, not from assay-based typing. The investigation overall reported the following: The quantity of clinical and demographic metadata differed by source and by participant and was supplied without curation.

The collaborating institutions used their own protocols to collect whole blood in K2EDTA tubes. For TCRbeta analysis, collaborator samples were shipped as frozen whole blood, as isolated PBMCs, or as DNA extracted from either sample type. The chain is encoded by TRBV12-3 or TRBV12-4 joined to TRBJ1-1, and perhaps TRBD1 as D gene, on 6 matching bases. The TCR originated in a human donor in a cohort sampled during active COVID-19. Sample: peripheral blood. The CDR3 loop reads CASSLGGPEAFF. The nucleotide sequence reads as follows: TGTGCCAGCAGTTTAGGGGGGCCTGAAGCTTTCTTT.